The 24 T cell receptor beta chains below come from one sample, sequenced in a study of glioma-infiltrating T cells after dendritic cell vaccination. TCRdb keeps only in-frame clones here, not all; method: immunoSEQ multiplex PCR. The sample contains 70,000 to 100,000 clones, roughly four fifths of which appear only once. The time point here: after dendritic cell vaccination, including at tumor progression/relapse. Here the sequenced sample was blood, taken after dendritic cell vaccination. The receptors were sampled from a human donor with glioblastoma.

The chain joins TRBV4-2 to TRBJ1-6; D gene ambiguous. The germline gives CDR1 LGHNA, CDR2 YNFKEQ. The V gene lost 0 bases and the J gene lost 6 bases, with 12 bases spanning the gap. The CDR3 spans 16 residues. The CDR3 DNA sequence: TGTGCCAGCAGCCAAGATTGGAGGCCCCTTAATTCACCCCTCCACTTT. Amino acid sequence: CASSQDWRPLNSPLHF.

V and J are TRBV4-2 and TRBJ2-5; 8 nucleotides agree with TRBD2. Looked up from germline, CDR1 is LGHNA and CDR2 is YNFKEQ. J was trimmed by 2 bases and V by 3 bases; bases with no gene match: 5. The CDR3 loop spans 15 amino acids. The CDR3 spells CASSHRTSQQETQYF. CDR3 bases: TGTGCCAGCAGCCACAGGACTAGCCAACAAGAGACCCAGTACTTC.

CDR3 bases: TGTGCCAGCAGGGACGGGGGGGTTAATGAAAAACTGTTTTTT. Translating it yields CASRDGGVNEKLFF. The rearrangement links TRBV6-6 to TRBJ1-4; maybe TRBD1 (5 bases). V was pared by 6 bases and J by 4 bases, with 12 bases between. Per germline, CDR1 MNHNY and CDR2 SVGAGI (reference sequence). The CDR3 loop spans 14 amino acids.

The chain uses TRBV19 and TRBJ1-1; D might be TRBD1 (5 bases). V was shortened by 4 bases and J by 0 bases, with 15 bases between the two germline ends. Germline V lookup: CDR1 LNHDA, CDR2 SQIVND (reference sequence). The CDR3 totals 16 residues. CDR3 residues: CASSTRSRGMNTEAFF. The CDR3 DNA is TGTGCCAGTAGTACCCGCAGTAGGGGCATGAACACTGAAGCTTTCTTT.

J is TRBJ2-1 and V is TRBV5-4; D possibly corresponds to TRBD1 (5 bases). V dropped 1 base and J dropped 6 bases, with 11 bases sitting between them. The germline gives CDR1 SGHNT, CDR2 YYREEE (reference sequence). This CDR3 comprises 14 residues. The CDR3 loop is CASSLLQGPNEQFF. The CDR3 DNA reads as TGTGCCAGCAGCTTGCTTCAGGGCCCCAATGAGCAGTTCTTC.

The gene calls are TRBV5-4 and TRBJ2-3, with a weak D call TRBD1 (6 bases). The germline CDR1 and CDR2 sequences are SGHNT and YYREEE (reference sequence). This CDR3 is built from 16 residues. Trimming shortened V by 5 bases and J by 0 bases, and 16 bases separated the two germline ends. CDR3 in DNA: TGTGCCAGCAGTCGAACTGACAGGCCTAGCACAGATACGCAGTATTTT. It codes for CASSRTDRPSTDTQYF.

The CDR3 DNA sequence: TGCGCCAGCAGCCCGGGTGGCGGGACAGGAGTCTTGGAGCAGTACTTC. This gives the protein CASSPGGGTGVLEQYF. V is TRBV5-1 and J is TRBJ2-7; 8 bases map to TRBD1. J gave up 7 bases and V 4 bases, and 16 bases lay outside the gene matches. CDR3 length: 16 amino acids. Germline V CDR1 and CDR2: SGHRS, YFSETQ. Full variable domain (rest looked up from reference TRBV5-1 and TRBJ2-7): KAGVTQTPRYLIKTRGQQVTLSCSPISGHRSVSWYQQTPGQGLQFLFEYFSETQRNKGNFPGRFSGRQFSNSRSEMNVSTLELGDSALYLCASSPGGGTGVLEQYFGPGTRLTVT.

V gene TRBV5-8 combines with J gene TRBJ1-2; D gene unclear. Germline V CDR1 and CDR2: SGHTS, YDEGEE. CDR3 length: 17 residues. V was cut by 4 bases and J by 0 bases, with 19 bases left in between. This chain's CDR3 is CASSPLQTAEANYGYTF. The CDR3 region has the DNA TGTGCCAGCAGCCCTTTACAAACGGCAGAGGCTAACTATGGCTACACCTTC.

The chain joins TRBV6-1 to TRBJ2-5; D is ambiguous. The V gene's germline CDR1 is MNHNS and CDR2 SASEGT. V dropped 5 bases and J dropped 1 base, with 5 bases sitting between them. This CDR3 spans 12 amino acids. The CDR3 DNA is TGTGCCAGCAGTTCACTCCAAGAGACCCAGTACTTC. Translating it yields CASSSLQETQYF.

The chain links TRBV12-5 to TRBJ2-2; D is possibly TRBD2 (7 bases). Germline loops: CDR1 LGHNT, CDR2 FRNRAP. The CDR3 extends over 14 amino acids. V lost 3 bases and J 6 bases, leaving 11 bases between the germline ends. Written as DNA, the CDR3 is TGTGCTAGTGGTTTAGACGGGGGGCCCGGGGAGCTGTTTTTT. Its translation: CASGLDGGPGELFF.

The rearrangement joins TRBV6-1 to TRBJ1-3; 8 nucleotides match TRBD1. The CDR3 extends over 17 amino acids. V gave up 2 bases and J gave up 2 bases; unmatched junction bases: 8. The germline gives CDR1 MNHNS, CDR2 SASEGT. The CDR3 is CASSEIRQGITGNTIYF. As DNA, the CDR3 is TGTGCCAGCAGTGAAATCAGACAGGGGATAACTGGAAACACCATATATTTT.

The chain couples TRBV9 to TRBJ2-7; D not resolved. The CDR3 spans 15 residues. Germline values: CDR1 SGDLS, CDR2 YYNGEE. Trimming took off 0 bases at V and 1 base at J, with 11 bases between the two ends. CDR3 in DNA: TGTGCCAGCAGCGTAGATGTATCCGGTTCCTACGAGCAGTACTTC. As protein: CASSVDVSGSYEQYF.

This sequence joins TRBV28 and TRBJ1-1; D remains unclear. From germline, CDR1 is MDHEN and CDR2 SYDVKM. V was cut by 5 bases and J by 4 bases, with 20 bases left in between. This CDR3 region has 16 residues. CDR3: CASSPWTKAAGTEAFF. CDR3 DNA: TGTGCCAGCAGTCCGTGGACGAAGGCTGCGGGCACTGAAGCTTTCTTT.

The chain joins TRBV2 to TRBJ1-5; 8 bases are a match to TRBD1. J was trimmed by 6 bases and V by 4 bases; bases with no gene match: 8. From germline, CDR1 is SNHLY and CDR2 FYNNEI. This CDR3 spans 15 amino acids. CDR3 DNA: TGTGCCAGCAGTGTTGGACAGGGAGGGGGTCAGCCCCAGCATTTT. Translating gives CASSVGQGGGQPQHF.

The CDR3 spells CASSNPLTPYGYTF. CDR3 in DNA: TGTGCCAGCTCTAATCCTTTGACACCCTATGGCTACACCTTC. V is TRBV9 and J is TRBJ1-2; D remains ambiguous. The CDR3 consists of 14 residues. Germline lookup yields CDR1 SGDLS and CDR2 YYNGEE. V dropped 7 bases and J dropped 4 bases, with 17 bases sitting between them.

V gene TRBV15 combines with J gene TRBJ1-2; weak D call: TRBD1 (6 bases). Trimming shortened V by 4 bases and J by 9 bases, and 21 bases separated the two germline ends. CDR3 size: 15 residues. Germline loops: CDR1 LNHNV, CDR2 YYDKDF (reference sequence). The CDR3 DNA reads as TGTGCCACCAGCAATCCCGAGACAGGCCCTATGAGCTACACCTTC. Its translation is CATSNPETGPMSYTF.

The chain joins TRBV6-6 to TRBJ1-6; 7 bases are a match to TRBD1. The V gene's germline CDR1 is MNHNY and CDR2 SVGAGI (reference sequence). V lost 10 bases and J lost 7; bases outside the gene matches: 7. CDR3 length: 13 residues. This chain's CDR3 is CATRTGVNSPLHF. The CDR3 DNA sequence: TGTGCCACCCGAACAGGGGTGAATTCACCCCTCCACTTT.

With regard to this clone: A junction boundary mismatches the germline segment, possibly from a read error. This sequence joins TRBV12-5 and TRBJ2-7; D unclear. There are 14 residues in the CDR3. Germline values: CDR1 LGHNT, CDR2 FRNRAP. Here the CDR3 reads CGRGLSPFPYEQYF. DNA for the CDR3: TGTGGCCGTGGTTTGTCTCCATTTCCCTATGAGCAGTACTTC.

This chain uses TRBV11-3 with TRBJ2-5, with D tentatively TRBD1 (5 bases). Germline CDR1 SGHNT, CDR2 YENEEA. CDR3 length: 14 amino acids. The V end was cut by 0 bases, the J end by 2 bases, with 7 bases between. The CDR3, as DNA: TGTGCCAGCAGCTTAGACAGGGAACAAGAGACCCAGTACTTC. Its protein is CASSLDREQETQYF.

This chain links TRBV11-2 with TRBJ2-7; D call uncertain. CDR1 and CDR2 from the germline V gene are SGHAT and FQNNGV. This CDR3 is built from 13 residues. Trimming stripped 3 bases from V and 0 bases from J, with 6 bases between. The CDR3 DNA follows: TGTGCCAGCAGCTTTGAGGCCTCCTACGAGCAGTACTTC. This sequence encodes CASSFEASYEQYF.

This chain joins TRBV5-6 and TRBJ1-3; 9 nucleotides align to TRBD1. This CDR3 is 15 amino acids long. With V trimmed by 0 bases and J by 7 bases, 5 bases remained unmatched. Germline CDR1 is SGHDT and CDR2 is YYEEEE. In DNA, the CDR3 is TGTGCCAGCAGCTTGGGACAGGGGGTAGCTAACACCATATATTTT. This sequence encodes CASSLGQGVANTIYF. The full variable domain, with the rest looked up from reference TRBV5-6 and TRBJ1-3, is DAGVTQSPTHLIKTRGQQVTLRCSPKSGHDTVSWYQQALGQGPQFIFQYYEEEERQRGNFPDRFSGHQFPNYSSELNVNALLLGDSALYLCASSLGQGVANTIYFGEGSWLTVV.

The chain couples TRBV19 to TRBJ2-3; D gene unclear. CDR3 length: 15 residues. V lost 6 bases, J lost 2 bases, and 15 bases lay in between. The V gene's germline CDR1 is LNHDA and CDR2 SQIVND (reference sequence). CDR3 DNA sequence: TGTGCCAGTAGCCTCTCGGTCCTGAACACAGATACGCAGTATTTT. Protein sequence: CASSLSVLNTDTQYF.

The CDR3, as DNA: TGTGCCAGTAAAGGGACAGGGTGGGGTCAGCCCCAGCATTTT. It specifies CASKGTGWGQPQHF. The chain joins TRBV19 to TRBJ1-5, with 9 bases that match TRBD1. With V trimmed by 7 bases and J by 6 bases, 7 bases remained unmatched. The CDR3 totals 14 residues. Germline V gene lookup returns CDR1 LNHDA and CDR2 SQIVND (reference sequence).

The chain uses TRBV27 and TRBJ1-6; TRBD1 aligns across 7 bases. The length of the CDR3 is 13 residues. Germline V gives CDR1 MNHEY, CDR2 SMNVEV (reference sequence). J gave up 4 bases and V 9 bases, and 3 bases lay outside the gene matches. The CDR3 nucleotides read TGTGCCAGTTCCAGGGGGTATAATTCACCCCTCCACTTT. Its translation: CASSRGYNSPLHF.